This T cell receptor (beta chain) was found in a study of T cell responses to AZD1222 COVID-19 vaccine. Study-level results: Unmutated variant regions are reportedly targeted by nearly half of spike-specific TCRs.

Assay: immunoSEQ multiplex PCR; the TCRdb copy retains only in-frame clones and omits some. Among 100,000 or so clones, about 87% were seen once, and the ten largest hold 4.2%. About this clone: Antigen unknown.

The germline gives CDR1 LNHNV, CDR2 YYDKDF (reference sequence). Trimming took off 5 bases at V and 1 base at J, with 8 bases between the two ends. The CDR3 spans 13 residues. The chain couples TRBV15 to TRBJ1-1; D is perhaps TRBD1 (5 bases). Sequencing was performed on peripheral blood, taken on day 0 of MenACWY control vaccination. The origin of this receptor is an adult in good health. CDR3 in DNA: TGTGCCACCAGCGGGACCCGGAACACTGAAGCTTTCTTT. It translates to CATSGTRNTEAFF.